The following is a T cell receptor (beta chain) sequence with its context. The study recruited people aged about 18 to 90 years across some 23 US areas. Clinical histories supplied by participants themselves formed the basis of cohort assignment. The recovered donors of Cohort 3 showed two negative PCRs, clearance, or symptom resolution. The source of the sample is a study of blood T cell repertoires in COVID-19. In the study overall: Samples came from the United States, Italy and Spain, spanning acute and convalescent COVID-19.

CDR3 length equals 15 residues. The germline CDR1 and CDR2 sequences are SGHAT and FQDESV (reference sequence). V lost 3 bases and J lost 6; bases outside the gene matches: 7. The table came from immunoSEQ multiplex PCR; TCRdb's copy has only in-frame clones and leaves some out. Seen here are about 390,000 clones, approximately 87% observed once, and the top ten hold roughly 10%. The genes are TRBV11-1 and TRBJ2-7, with TRBD2 matching 11 bases. This TCR derives from a woman aged 45-60 years who had recovered from COVID-19. Specimen: PBMCs or T cells enriched from blood (not recorded which). CDR3 nucleotides: TGTGCCAGCAGCTTTTTAGCGGGGGGGCACCGCGAGCAGTACTTC. This gives the protein CASSFLAGGHREQYF.